Listed below are T cell receptor beta chains from one sample, sequenced in a study of long-term antiretroviral therapy in people with HIV. Clones were sequenced by immunoSEQ multiplex PCR, and TCRdb holds only the in-frame ones, with some missing. The sample holds 20,000 to 25,000 clones, approximately 82% seen once. The sequencing here drew on unsorted PBMCs, taken 2.4 years after starting antiretroviral therapy. These receptors were collected from a man between 40 and 49 years old with HIV. The CDR3 runs from the conserved cysteine through the conserved F or W. D genes are given only for firm matches. Part of the rows lack a size; the others show once, few, many or a class for expanded clones.

clone_size: -
j_call: TRBJ2-6
cdr3_length: 17
d_call: -
v_call: TRBV2
cdr3_nt: TGTGCCAGCAGTGAAGAAGCAGACTCCTTTTGGGCCAACGTCCTGACTTTC
cdr3_aa: CASSEEADSFWANVLTF

clone_size: -
j_call: TRBJ1-2
cdr3_length: 14
d_call: TRBD1
v_call: TRBV29-1
cdr3_nt: TGCAGCGTTGAAAGACAGGGGGATGGCTATGGCTACACCTTC
cdr3_aa: CSVERQGDGYGYTF

clone_size: -
j_call: TRBJ1-1
cdr3_length: 15
d_call: TRBD1
v_call: TRBV4-1
cdr3_nt: TGCGCCAGCAGCCTTACACAGGGGGGGAGCACTGAAGCTTTCTTT
cdr3_aa: CASSLTQGGSTEAFF

clone_size: few
j_call: TRBJ2-1
cdr3_length: 16
d_call: TRBD1
v_call: TRBV7-6
cdr3_nt: TGTGCCAGCAGCTCCTTGGGACAGGGAGACTACAATGAGCAGTTCTTC
cdr3_aa: CASSSLGQGDYNEQFF

clone_size: -
j_call: TRBJ2-5
cdr3_length: 14
d_call: -
v_call: TRBV7-8
cdr3_nt: TGTGCCACAAGGAGGGGCAGGGAGGAAGAGACCCAGTACTTC
cdr3_aa: CATRRGREEETQYF

clone_size: -
j_call: TRBJ1-1
cdr3_length: 19
d_call: -
v_call: TRBV19
cdr3_nt: TGTGCCAGTAGTCAAAAATCGGGAGGCCTCGGAGGACTGAACACTGAAGCTTTCTTT
cdr3_aa: CASSQKSGGLGGLNTEAFF

clone_size: -
j_call: TRBJ2-7
cdr3_length: 13
d_call: -
v_call: TRBV28
cdr3_nt: TGTGCCAGCAGTTTACTAGGCTCGGTCGAGCAGTACTTC
cdr3_aa: CASSLLGSVEQYF

clone_size: -
j_call: TRBJ2-3
cdr3_length: 15
d_call: TRBD2
v_call: TRBV5-1
cdr3_nt: TGCGCCGGGTCCCCGGGGACTAGTATGACAGATACGCAGTATTTT
cdr3_aa: CAGSPGTSMTDTQYF

clone_size: -
j_call: TRBJ1-1
cdr3_length: 14
d_call: TRBD1
v_call: TRBV6-5
cdr3_nt: TGTGCCAGCAGCCCGGGACAGGGTCGGACTGAAGCTTTCTTT
cdr3_aa: CASSPGQGRTEAFF

clone_size: -
j_call: TRBJ2-3
cdr3_length: 14
d_call: TRBD2
v_call: TRBV14
cdr3_nt: TGTGCCAGCAGCCAGAGACTAGCGGGGGGTACGCAGTATTTT
cdr3_aa: CASSQRLAGGTQYF

clone_size: medium-sized
j_call: TRBJ1-2
cdr3_length: 17
d_call: TRBD1
v_call: TRBV7-8
cdr3_nt: TGTGCCAGCAGCAGACCGGGACAGGGAATGAGGGTGGATGGCTACACCTTC
cdr3_aa: CASSRPGQGMRVDGYTF

clone_size: -
j_call: TRBJ2-2
cdr3_length: 13
d_call: TRBD2
v_call: TRBV29-1
cdr3_nt: TGCAGCGTGGGGGACTACAACACCGGGGAGCTGTTTTTT
cdr3_aa: CSVGDYNTGELFF

clone_size: -
j_call: TRBJ2-2
cdr3_length: 14
d_call: -
v_call: TRBV4-3
cdr3_nt: TGCGCCAGCAGCCAAGACAGTGGCACCGGGGAGCTGTTTTTT
cdr3_aa: CASSQDSGTGELFF

clone_size: -
j_call: TRBJ2-7
cdr3_length: 14
d_call: -
v_call: TRBV7-2
cdr3_nt: TGTGCCAGCAGCTTAGGGGCCACAATTTACGAGCAGTACTTC
cdr3_aa: CASSLGATIYEQYF

clone_size: -
j_call: TRBJ2-1
cdr3_length: 15
d_call: TRBD2
v_call: TRBV27
cdr3_nt: TGTGCCAGCAGTCCTAGCGGGAGCTCCTACAATGAGCAGTTCTTC
cdr3_aa: CASSPSGSSYNEQFF

clone_size: -
j_call: TRBJ2-3
cdr3_length: 14
d_call: TRBD1
v_call: TRBV14
cdr3_nt: TGTGCCAGCAGCCGACAGGGGGCCGCAGATACGCAGTATTTT
cdr3_aa: CASSRQGAADTQYF